The 20 T cell receptor beta chains in this list originate from one sample, sequenced in a study of cytomegalovirus exposure and HLA in healthy donors. Both 60 Vbeta primers and 13 Jbeta primers went into the PCR. The table came from immunoSEQ multiplex PCR; TCRdb's copy has only in-frame clones and leaves some out. Here the sample spans some 60,000 clones, around 83% being singletons. The sequenced sample consisted of PBMCs. The receptor source for this set is a human donor in good health.

The rearrangement uses TRBV10-3 and TRBJ1-1; 7 positions agree with TRBD1. V gave up 4 bases and J gave up 5 bases; unmatched junction bases: 7. This CDR3 contains 14 residues. Germline loops: CDR1 ENHRY, CDR2 SYGVKD. CDR3 loop: CAISADRPGTEAFF. The CDR3, as DNA: TGTGCCATCAGTGCGGACAGGCCTGGGACTGAAGCTTTCTTT.

Note on this clone: The junction departs from the called germline gene at one end, perhaps through a read error. The rearrangement joins TRBV7-9 to TRBJ1-2; TRBD1 is a possible D gene (6 bases). Germline lookup yields CDR1 SEHNR and CDR2 FQNEAQ (reference sequence). This CDR3 is built from 14 residues. The CDR3 here is CSSSSLRGTDGYTF. CDR3 nucleotide sequence: TGTTCCAGCAGCTCCCTTAGGGGGACCGATGGCTACACCTTC.

The chain couples TRBV5-4 to TRBJ2-5; D perhaps matches TRBD2 (6 bases). There are 15 residues in the CDR3. The V gene lost 0 bases and the J gene lost 0 bases, with 9 bases spanning the gap. CDR1 is SGHNT, CDR2 YYREEE, per germline (reference sequence). The CDR3 nucleotides read TGTGCCAGCAGCTTGGACGCGGGGCACCAAGAGACCCAGTACTTC. It yields the protein CASSLDAGHQETQYF.

This clone appeared once. The V gene is TRBV27, the J gene TRBJ2-2, with a tentative D call TRBD1 (5 bases). CDR3 length: 16 residues. Trimming cost V 3 bases and J 0 bases, with 11 bases left between them. CDR1 and CDR2 (germline): MNHEY, SMNVEV (reference sequence). CDR3 loop: CASSFQGSSNTGELFF. In DNA, the CDR3 is TGTGCCAGCAGTTTTCAGGGTTCCTCGAACACCGGGGAGCTGTTTTTT.

The chain links TRBV2 to TRBJ2-7, with D tentatively TRBD1 (5 bases). Trimming took off 6 bases at V and 2 bases at J, with 23 bases between the two ends. Germline loops: CDR1 SNHLY, CDR2 FYNNEI. The CDR3 covers 17 residues. The chain's CDR3 is CASRSPLSRQLPYEQYF. The CDR3 region has the DNA TGTGCCAGCAGGAGCCCACTCTCTCGACAGCTTCCCTACGAGCAGTACTTC.

This chain uses TRBV7-2 with TRBJ1-5; D is ambiguous. The V gene's germline CDR1 is SGHTA and CDR2 FQGNSA. Trimming left V 2 bases short and J 4 bases short, with 9 bases between. CDR3 length: 14 amino acids. The CDR3: CASSLIGSNQPQHF. As DNA, the CDR3 is TGTGCCAGCAGCTTAATTGGGAGTAATCAGCCCCAGCATTTT.

The chain joins TRBV11-3 to TRBJ2-3; possible D gene TRBD2, 6 bases. This CDR3 is 16 amino acids long. The V gene lost 5 bases and the J gene lost 0 bases, with 15 bases spanning the gap. The germline gives CDR1 SGHNT, CDR2 YENEEA. The CDR3 spells CASSKDGGASTDTQYF. CDR3 in DNA: TGTGCCAGCAGCAAAGACGGGGGAGCGAGCACAGATACGCAGTATTTT. Full variable domain (outside the CDR3, taken from reference TRBV11-3 and TRBJ2-3): EAGVVQSPRYKIIEKKQPVAFWCNPISGHNTLYWYLQNLGQGPELLIRYENEEAVDDSQLPKDRFSAERLKGVDSTLKIQPAELGDSAVYLCASSKDGGASTDTQYFGPGTRLTVL.

The genes are TRBV29-1 and TRBJ2-1; TRBD1 might be the D (6 bases). Germline lookup yields CDR1 SQVTM and CDR2 ANQGSEA. The length of the CDR3 is 14 residues. V was shortened by 7 bases and J by 0 bases, with 13 bases between the two germline ends. The CDR3 DNA is TGCAGCGCCTCTGGACAGCTCTCCTACAATGAGCAGTTCTTC. Its protein product is CSASGQLSYNEQFF.

This chain links TRBV28 with TRBJ1-1, with a weak D call TRBD1 (6 bases). CDR1 is MDHEN and CDR2 is SYDVKM in the germline V gene. V was trimmed by 5 bases and J by 1 base, leaving 20 bases between them. CDR3 length equals 17 residues. The CDR3 region has the DNA TGTGCCAGCAGTCTCAGGGGTAGATCGCGGGCGAACACTGAAGCTTTCTTT. Translation gives CASSLRGRSRANTEAFF.

The rearrangement uses TRBV29-1 and TRBJ1-4; 7 nucleotides match TRBD1. CDR3 length equals 14 residues. V lost 4 bases and J lost 8; bases outside the gene matches: 10. Per the germline V gene, CDR1 is SQVTM and CDR2 is ANQGSEA. The CDR3 bases are TGCAGCGTTGCGCAGACAGGGTTCAACGAAAAACTGTTTTTT. Its protein product is CSVAQTGFNEKLFF.

The chain links TRBV7-9 to TRBJ1-2; TRBD1 aligns across 8 bases. Trimming took 2 bases from V and 2 from J; bases not matched to a gene: 4. CDR1 is SEHNR, CDR2 FQNEAQ, per germline (reference sequence). The CDR3 loop spans 15 amino acids. The CDR3 DNA reads TGTGCCAGCAGCTTACTGGGGACAGGAAACTATGGCTACACCTTC. Protein sequence: CASSLLGTGNYGYTF.

The chain joins TRBV4-3 to TRBJ2-1; TRBD2 might be the D (5 bases). The CDR3 totals 14 residues. Looked up from germline, CDR1 is LGHNA and CDR2 is YSLEER. V shed 1 base and J shed 9 bases, with 13 bases lying between them. The CDR3 loop reads CASSQGRNSVEQFF. In DNA form, the CDR3 reads TGCGCCAGCAGCCAAGGGCGGAATAGCGTTGAGCAGTTCTTC.

This clone occurred a few times. The chain combines TRBV5-6 with TRBJ2-3, with D perhaps matching TRBD2 (5 bases). V was trimmed by 2 bases and J by 7 bases, leaving 14 bases between them. This CDR3 spans 14 amino acids. In germline, CDR1 is SGHDT, CDR2 YYEEEE. CDR3 nucleotides: TGTGCCAGCAGCTTAACCGGGAACAAACATACGCAGTATTTT. Encoded protein: CASSLTGNKHTQYF.

V and J are TRBV7-6 and TRBJ2-3; possible D gene TRBD1, 6 bases. The CDR3 contains 16 residues. V lost 7 bases, J lost 2 bases, and 19 bases lay in between. Germline loops: CDR1 SGHVS, CDR2 FNYEAQ. The CDR3 reads CASTPTGNRNTDTQYF. The CDR3 nucleotides are TGTGCCAGCACCCCGACAGGCAATCGGAACACAGATACGCAGTATTTT.

J is TRBJ1-4 and V is TRBV6-1; 7 bases map to TRBD1. The germline CDR1 and CDR2 sequences are MNHNS and SASEGT. J gave up 8 bases and V 7 bases, and 10 bases lay outside the gene matches. The CDR3 length is 14 residues. The chain's CDR3 is CASTRQGFDEKLFF. The CDR3 DNA sequence: TGTGCCAGCACACGACAGGGTTTCGACGAAAAACTGTTTTTT.

Written as DNA, the CDR3 is TGTGCCAGCAGCTTAGTTGGGGGGGCCACAGATACGCAGTATTTT. Translated: CASSLVGGATDTQYF. The rearrangement uses TRBV11-2 and TRBJ2-3; D possibly corresponds to TRBD2 (7 bases). This CDR3 contains 15 residues. Trimming pared 1 base from V and 2 bases from J, leaving 10 bases between. In germline, CDR1 is SGHAT, CDR2 FQNNGV.

The CDR3 is CASSSSLAGTEQETQYF. CDR3 DNA sequence: TGTGCCAGTAGTTCCTCACTAGCGGGGACGGAACAAGAGACCCAGTACTTC. The V and J genes are TRBV19 and TRBJ2-5, with 10 bases identical to TRBD2. V was clipped by 5 bases and J by 2 bases; unmatched bases: 11. Germline CDR1 and CDR2: LNHDA and SQIVND (reference sequence). This CDR3 spans 17 amino acids.

V gene TRBV11-2 combines with J gene TRBJ1-3; 7 bases align to TRBD1. This CDR3 spans 18 amino acids. Germline CDR1 reads SGHAT; CDR2 reads FQNNGV. V dropped 5 bases and J dropped 4; count of bases not matched to a gene: 17. The CDR3 DNA is TGTGCCAGCAGCAAGATCCCCTACAAGGGGGCGTCGGGAAACACCATATATTTT. Encoded protein: CASSKIPYKGASGNTIYF.

This sequence joins TRBV28 and TRBJ2-2, with a tentative D call TRBD2 (6 bases). The CDR3 totals 16 residues. Trimming pared 0 bases from V and 6 bases from J, leaving 14 bases between. CDR1 and CDR2 (germline): MDHEN, SYDVKM. CDR3 nucleotides: TGTGCCAGCAGTTTATGGGTGGCACCGGGGGCCGGGGAGCTGTTTTTT. Translated, it gives CASSLWVAPGAGELFF.

This clone came up once. A read error may produce the germline difference seen at one junction end. The rearrangement joins TRBV4-2 to TRBJ1-2, with TRBD1 identical over 7 bases. This CDR3 comprises 16 residues. Germline CDR1 LGHNA, CDR2 YNFKEQ. The CDR3 nucleotides read TGTGTCAGCAGCCAAGAGGTTGGACAGGCCTTCTATGGCTACACCTTC. Protein sequence: CVSSQEVGQAFYGYTF.